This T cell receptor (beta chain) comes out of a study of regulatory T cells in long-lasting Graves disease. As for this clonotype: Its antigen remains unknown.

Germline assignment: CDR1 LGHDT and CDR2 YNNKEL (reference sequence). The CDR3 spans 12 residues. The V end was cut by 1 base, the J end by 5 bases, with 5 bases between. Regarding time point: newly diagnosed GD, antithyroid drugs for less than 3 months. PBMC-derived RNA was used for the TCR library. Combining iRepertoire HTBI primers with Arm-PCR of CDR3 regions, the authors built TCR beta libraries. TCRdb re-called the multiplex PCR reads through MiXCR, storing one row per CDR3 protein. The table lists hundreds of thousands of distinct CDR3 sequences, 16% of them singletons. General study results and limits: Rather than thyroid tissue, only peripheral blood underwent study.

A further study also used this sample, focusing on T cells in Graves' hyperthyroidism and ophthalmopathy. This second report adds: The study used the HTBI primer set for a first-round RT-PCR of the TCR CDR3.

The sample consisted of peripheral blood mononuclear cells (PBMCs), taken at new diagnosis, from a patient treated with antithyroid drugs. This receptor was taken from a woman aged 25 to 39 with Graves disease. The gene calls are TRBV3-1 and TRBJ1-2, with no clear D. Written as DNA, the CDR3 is TGTGCCAGCAGCCAAGGGCATTATGGCTACACCTTC. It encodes CASSQGHYGYTF.